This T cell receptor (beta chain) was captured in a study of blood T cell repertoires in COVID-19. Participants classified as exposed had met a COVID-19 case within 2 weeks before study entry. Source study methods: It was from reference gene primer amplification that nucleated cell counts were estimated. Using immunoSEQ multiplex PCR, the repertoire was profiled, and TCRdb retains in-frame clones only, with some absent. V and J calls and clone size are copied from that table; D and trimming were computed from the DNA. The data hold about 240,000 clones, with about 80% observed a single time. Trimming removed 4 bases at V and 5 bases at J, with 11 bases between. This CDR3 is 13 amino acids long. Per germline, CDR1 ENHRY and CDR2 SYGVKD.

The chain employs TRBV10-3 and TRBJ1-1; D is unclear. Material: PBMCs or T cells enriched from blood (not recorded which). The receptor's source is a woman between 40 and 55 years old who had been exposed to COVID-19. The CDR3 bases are TGTGCCATCAGTGGGCGGGGTGAGACTGAAGCTTTCTTT. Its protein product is CAISGRGETEAFF.